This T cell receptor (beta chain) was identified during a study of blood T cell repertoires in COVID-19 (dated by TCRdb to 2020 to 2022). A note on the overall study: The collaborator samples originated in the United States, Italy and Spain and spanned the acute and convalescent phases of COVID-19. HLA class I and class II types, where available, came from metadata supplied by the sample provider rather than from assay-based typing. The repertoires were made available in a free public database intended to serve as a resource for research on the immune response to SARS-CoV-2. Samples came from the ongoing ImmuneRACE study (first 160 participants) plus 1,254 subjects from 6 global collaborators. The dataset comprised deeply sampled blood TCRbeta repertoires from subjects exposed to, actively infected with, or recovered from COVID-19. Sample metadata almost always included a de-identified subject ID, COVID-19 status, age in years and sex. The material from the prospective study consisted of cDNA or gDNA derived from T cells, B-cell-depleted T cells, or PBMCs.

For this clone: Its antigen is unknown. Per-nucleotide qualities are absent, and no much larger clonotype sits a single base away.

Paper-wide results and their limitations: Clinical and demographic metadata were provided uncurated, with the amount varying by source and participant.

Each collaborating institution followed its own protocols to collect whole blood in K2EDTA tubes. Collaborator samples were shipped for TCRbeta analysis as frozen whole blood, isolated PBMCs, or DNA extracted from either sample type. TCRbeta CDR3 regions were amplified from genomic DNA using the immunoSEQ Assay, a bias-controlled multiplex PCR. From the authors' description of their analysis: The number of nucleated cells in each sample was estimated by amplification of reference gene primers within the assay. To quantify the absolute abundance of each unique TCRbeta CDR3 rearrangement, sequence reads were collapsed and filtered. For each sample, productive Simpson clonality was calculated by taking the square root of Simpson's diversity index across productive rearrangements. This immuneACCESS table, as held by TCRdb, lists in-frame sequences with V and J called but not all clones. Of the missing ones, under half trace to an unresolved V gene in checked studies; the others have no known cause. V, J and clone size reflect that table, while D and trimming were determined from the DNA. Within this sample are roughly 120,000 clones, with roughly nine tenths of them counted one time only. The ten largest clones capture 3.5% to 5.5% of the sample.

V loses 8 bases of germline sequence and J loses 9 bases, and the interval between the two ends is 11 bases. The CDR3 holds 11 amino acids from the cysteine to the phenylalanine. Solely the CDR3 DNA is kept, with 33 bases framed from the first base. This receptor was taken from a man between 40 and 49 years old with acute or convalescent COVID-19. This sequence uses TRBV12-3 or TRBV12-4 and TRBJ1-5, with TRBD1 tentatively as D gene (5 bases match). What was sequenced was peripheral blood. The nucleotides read TGTGCCAGCGGGATGGGGGGGCCCCAGCATTTT. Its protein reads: CASGMGGPQHF.